Presented here are 6 T cell receptor beta chains from one specimen sequenced in a study of patients and donors after allogeneic stem cell transplantation. TCRdb re-derived calls from the RT-PCR reads in MiXCR, one entry per CDR3 protein. The repertoire holds 150,000 to 200,000 distinct CDR3 sequences, with approximately 30% as singletons. The sequencing input was blood, either unsorted or a sorted T cell fraction (not recorded which). These TCRs come from a human donor who was either an allogeneic HSCT recipient or a stem cell or donor lymphocyte infusion donor (not recorded which). It is not recorded whose cells these are; they may come from a transplant donor.

This CDR3 is CASSYRTAPTDTQYF. The DNA for the CDR3 is TGTGCCAGCAGCTACCGGACAGCTCCCACAGATACGCAGTATTTT. This rearrangement joins TRBV7-9 to TRBJ2-3, with a weak D call TRBD1 (6 bases). Germline V gives CDR1 SEHNR, CDR2 FQNEAQ (reference sequence). The V end was cut by 4 bases, the J end by 2 bases, with 13 bases between. This CDR3 comprises 15 residues.

This clonotype came up many times. The chain is built from TRBV20-1 and TRBJ1-1; 8 bases match TRBD1. The CDR3 is 15 amino acids. CDR1 and CDR2 from the germline V gene are DFQATT and SNEGSKA (reference sequence). The ends lost 3 bases at V and 3 bases at J; junction bases unmatched: 9. CDR3 sequence (DNA): TGCAGTGCTAGTGATCCGACAGGGGTGGACACTGAAGCTTTCTTT. Its translation: CSASDPTGVDTEAFF.

The genes are TRBV20-1 and TRBJ2-1, with a tentative D call TRBD2 (5 bases). The CDR3 sequence is 14 residues long. Deletions cut 4 bases from V and 0 bases from J, with 10 bases between. Germline V gene data show CDR1 as DFQATT and CDR2 as SNEGSKA (reference sequence). CDR3 loop: CSAKNGSSYNEQFF. The CDR3 DNA follows: TGCAGTGCTAAGAATGGGAGCTCCTACAATGAGCAGTTCTTC.

In this sample, this clonotype turned up a few times. The V call is TRBV7-9, the J call TRBJ1-5; tentatively, D is TRBD1 (5 bases). The germline V and J ends were trimmed by 5 bases and 7 bases, with 12 bases remaining between them. The CDR3 runs 13 residues. Germline CDR1 reads SEHNR; CDR2 reads FQNEAQ (reference sequence). The CDR3 sequence is CASSRDPGQPQHF. CDR3 DNA: TGTGCCAGCAGCCGGGACCCGGGCCAGCCCCAGCATTTT.

Only a few counts were recorded for this clonotype. V usage is TRBV10-1 and J usage is TRBJ1-2; D not resolved. The germline V gene encodes CDR1 WNHNN and CDR2 SYGVQD (reference sequence). The CDR3 sequence is 15 residues long. V was pared by 0 bases and J by 4 bases, with 12 bases between. The CDR3: CASSESMQSPYGYTF. In nucleotides, the CDR3 is TGCGCCAGCAGTGAGTCGATGCAGAGTCCCTATGGCTACACCTTC.

V gene TRBV2 combines with J gene TRBJ1-5; D remains unclear. Trimming stripped 6 bases from V and 7 bases from J, with 10 bases between. This CDR3 region has 12 residues. Germline CDR1 SNHLY, CDR2 FYNNEI. The CDR3 bases are TGTGCCAGCAGCTCCTTGAGGCAGCCCCAGCATTTT. It is translated as CASSSLRQPQHF. Together with reference TRBV2 and TRBJ1-5, the CDR3 gives the full variable domain: EPEVTQTPSHQVTQMGQEVILRCVPISNHLYFYWYRQILGQKVEFLVSFYNNEISEKSEIFDDQFSVERPDGSNFTLKIRSTKLEDSAMYFCASSSLRQPQHFGDGTRLSIL.